This TCR beta chain is from a study of tumor-infiltrating lymphocytes in primary liver carcinoma. The template, 500 ng total RNA, yielded TCR beta cDNA made with a constant-region primer. Generation of the TCR beta libraries relied on three nested multiplex PCR rounds using slightly modified ARM-PCR. Forward primers for TRBV1-TRBV30 and a C-beta reverse primer served the first two PCR rounds, at around 9 cycles each. MiXCR was run by TCRdb on the multiplex PCR reads, yielding one entry per CDR3 protein. Here the sample spans tens of thousands of distinct CDR3 sequences, approximately 79% being singletons. About this clonotype: Germline and junction disagree at one end, which may indicate a read error.

Both RNA and DNA were isolated together from about 19-30 mg of bulk tissue that had not been sorted. Germline V gives CDR1 MNHEY, CDR2 SVGEGT. The CDR3 covers 17 residues. Sequenced: liver tumor tissue from sampling region 1. Subset denoted: tumor region T1, superior pole. This clonotype was obtained from a man aged 35-49 years with primary liver carcinoma and hepatitis B virus infection. The chain is built from TRBV6-2 or TRBV6-3 and TRBJ1-5; 7 bases align to TRBD1. CDR3 sequence (DNA): TGTACCAGCACCCCTACAGAGGGGGCGTATAACAATCGGCCCCAGCGTTTT. Its protein is CTSTPTEGAYNNRPQRF.